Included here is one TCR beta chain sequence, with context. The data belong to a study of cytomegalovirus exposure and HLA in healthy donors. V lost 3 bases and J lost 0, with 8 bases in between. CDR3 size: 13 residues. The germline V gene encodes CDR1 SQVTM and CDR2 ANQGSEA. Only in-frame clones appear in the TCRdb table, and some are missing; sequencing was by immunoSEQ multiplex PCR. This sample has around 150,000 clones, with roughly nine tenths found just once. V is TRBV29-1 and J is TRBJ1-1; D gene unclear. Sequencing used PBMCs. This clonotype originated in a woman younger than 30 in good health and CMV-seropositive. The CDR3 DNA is TGCAGCGTTGAGATAGGAGTGAACACTGAAGCTTTCTTT. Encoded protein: CSVEIGVNTEAFF.